Below, 15 T cell receptor beta chains from the same sample are listed, as sequenced in a study of blood T cell repertoires in COVID-19. Assay used: immunoSEQ multiplex PCR; TCRdb lists only in-frame clones, some missing. The sample has 200,000 to 250,000 clones, around 87% seen once; the top ten hold roughly 3%. The material sequenced was peripheral blood. Receptor source: a woman under 40 who had recovered from COVID-19.

The V and J genes are TRBV2 and TRBJ2-1, with a possible D match to TRBD1 (5 bases). Between the trimmed V and J ends, which lost 5 bases and 6 bases, there was a span of 8 bases. The germline V gene has CDR1 SNHLY and CDR2 FYNNEI. This CDR3 has 12 residues. DNA for the CDR3: TGTGCCAGCAGTTCTCAGGGCAATGAGCAGTTCTTC. It encodes CASSSQGNEQFF. The entire variable domain, with the rest obtained from reference TRBV2 and TRBJ2-1, is as follows: EPEVTQTPSHQVTQMGQEVILRCVPISNHLYFYWYRQILGQKVEFLVSFYNNEISEKSEIFDDQFSVERPDGSNFTLKIRSTKLEDSAMYFCASSSQGNEQFFGPGTRLTVL.

The V gene is TRBV5-6, the J gene TRBJ2-5; 11 nucleotides match TRBD1. V lost 4 bases and J lost 3; bases outside the gene matches: 5. Germline CDR1 SGHDT, CDR2 YYEEEE. This CDR3 has 15 amino acids. As DNA, the CDR3 is TGTGCCAGCAGCCAACCGGGACAGGGGGAAGAGACCCAGTACTTC. Translation: CASSQPGQGEETQYF.

This clone was seen a handful of times. V usage is TRBV12-3 or TRBV12-4 and J usage is TRBJ1-6, with D uncertain. V gave up 8 bases and J gave up 7 bases, with 12 bases separating them. CDR3 length: 13 residues. The CDR3 DNA reads as TGTGCCAGCGGAACACGGAGGAATTCACCCCTCCACTTT. Translation gives CASGTRRNSPLHF.

This clone has only a few counts. The V call is TRBV7-9, the J call TRBJ2-7; 11 nucleotides agree with TRBD1. J gave up 9 bases and V 4 bases, and 11 bases lay outside the gene matches. Looked up from germline, CDR1 is SEHNR and CDR2 is FQNEAQ (reference sequence). This CDR3 contains 15 residues. CDR3 sequence (DNA): TGTGCCAGCAGCTCAGACGAGGGACAGGGGGGTGTGCAGTACTTC. This codes for CASSSDEGQGGVQYF.

This clone was recorded only once. The chain couples TRBV12-5 to TRBJ2-5, with TRBD2 identical over 11 bases. Germline V gene lookup returns CDR1 LGHNT and CDR2 FRNRAP. J lost 2 bases, V lost 3 bases, and 8 bases had no gene match. This CDR3 has 17 amino acids. The CDR3 region is CASGFVAGGRRQETQYF. The CDR3 nucleotides are TGTGCTAGTGGTTTCGTAGCGGGGGGGCGAAGGCAAGAGACCCAGTACTTC.

The V call is TRBV5-1, the J call TRBJ1-3; D is unclear. The CDR3 runs to 15 residues. Germline CDR1 and CDR2: SGHRS and YFSETQ. Trimming removed 1 base at V and 0 bases at J, with 8 bases between. The CDR3 bases are TGCGCCAGCAGCTTGAACGACAACTCTGGAAACACCATATATTTT. This encodes CASSLNDNSGNTIYF.

The chain employs TRBV7-6 and TRBJ2-7, with D perhaps matching TRBD1 (6 bases). The V gene lost 5 bases and the J gene lost 10 bases, with 18 bases spanning the gap. CDR1 is SGHVS and CDR2 is FNYEAQ in the germline V gene. This CDR3 is built from 13 residues. The CDR3 region has the DNA TGTGCCAGCAGCCCGTGGACAGAACGATTTCAGTACTTC. Translating it yields CASSPWTERFQYF.

The chain joins TRBV4-1 to TRBJ1-5; D is ambiguous. Germline assignment: CDR1 MGHRA and CDR2 YSYEKL. The CDR3 extends over 14 amino acids. The germline V and J ends were trimmed by 0 bases and 4 bases, with 7 bases remaining between them. The CDR3 is CASSQERWNQPQHF. CDR3 DNA sequence: TGCGCCAGCAGCCAAGAACGGTGGAATCAGCCCCAGCATTTT.

This clone was detected only a few times. This sequence joins TRBV19 and TRBJ2-3; 9 nucleotides line up with TRBD2. The CDR3 is 16 residues long. The germline V gene encodes CDR1 LNHDA and CDR2 SQIVND (reference sequence). J was trimmed by 2 bases and V by 4 bases; bases with no gene match: 7. As DNA, the CDR3 is TGTGCCAGTAGTAGTATAGCGGGGGACGTCACAGATACGCAGTATTTT. It yields the protein CASSSIAGDVTDTQYF. Combining the CDR3 with reference TRBV19 and TRBJ2-3 gives the whole variable domain DGGITQSPKYLFRKEGQNVTLSCEQNLNHDAMYWYRQDPGQGLRLIYYSQIVNDFQKGDIAEGYSVSREKKESFPLTVTSAQKNPTAFYLCASSSIAGDVTDTQYFGPGTRLTVL.

The chain carries TRBV5-1 and TRBJ1-6; D possibly corresponds to TRBD1 (5 bases). Germline CDR1 is SGHRS and CDR2 is YFSETQ. V lost 3 bases and J 5 bases, leaving 12 bases between the germline ends. The CDR3 sequence is 15 residues long. The CDR3, as DNA: TGCGCCAGCAGCTACCGGGACTCGAATAATTCACCCCTCCACTTT. The encoded protein is CASSYRDSNNSPLHF. Full variable domain (missing parts from reference TRBV5-1 and TRBJ1-6): KAGVTQTPRYLIKTRGQQVTLSCSPISGHRSVSWYQQTPGQGLQFLFEYFSETQRNKGNFPGRFSGRQFSNSRSEMNVSTLELGDSALYLCASSYRDSNNSPLHFGNGTRLTVT.

The V gene is TRBV5-5, the J gene TRBJ2-7; tentative D call: TRBD1 (6 bases). The CDR3 consists of 14 residues. Germline V lookup: CDR1 SGHKS, CDR2 YYEKEE (reference sequence). With 4 bases removed from V and 3 bases from J, the gap between germline ends came to 14 bases. CDR3 sequence reads: CASSPPTGLYEQYF. The CDR3 DNA reads TGTGCCAGCAGCCCCCCAACAGGGCTCTACGAGCAGTACTTC.

The rearrangement links TRBV7-9 to TRBJ1-2; D may be TRBD1 (6 bases). V shed 2 bases and J shed 1 base, with 8 bases lying between them. CDR1 SEHNR and CDR2 FQNEAQ come from the germline V gene (reference sequence). The CDR3 sequence is 14 residues long. DNA of the CDR3: TGTGCCAGCAGCTTAACAGGGATTAACTATGGCTACACCTTC. Translation: CASSLTGINYGYTF.

The chain combines TRBV2 with TRBJ2-5; 7 bases agree with TRBD1. CDR1 is SNHLY and CDR2 is FYNNEI in the germline V gene. The CDR3 covers 14 residues. The V segment lost 1 base and the J segment 9 bases; nucleotides outside the gene matches: 8. DNA for the CDR3: TGTGCCAGCAGTGAAGAAGGGGGCGGATATCCCCAGTACTTC. Protein product: CASSEEGGGYPQYF.

V is TRBV5-1 and J is TRBJ2-3; weak D call: TRBD2 (6 bases). V was cut by 4 bases and J by 1 base, with 13 bases left in between. The CDR3 is made up of 15 amino acids. Germline V lookup: CDR1 SGHRS, CDR2 YFSETQ. CDR3 in amino acids: CASSDRGRGTDTQYF. The DNA of the CDR3 is TGCGCCAGCAGCGACCGGGGGAGAGGCACAGATACGCAGTATTTT.

The V and J genes are TRBV9 and TRBJ2-3; 7 positions match TRBD2. The CDR3 extends over 17 amino acids. Trimming at V came to 0 bases and at J to 2 bases, leaving 9 bases not matched to a gene. From germline, CDR1 is SGDLS and CDR2 YYNGEE. The CDR3, as DNA: TGTGCCAGCAGCGTAGTACCGACGGGGGGACTCACAGATACGCAGTATTTT. Amino acids: CASSVVPTGGLTDTQYF.